The sequence of this T cell receptor beta chain was determined in a study of CD8 T cells in cerebrospinal fluid in Alzheimer's disease. In the study overall: Clonal expansion of CSF T cells was measured with plate-based and droplet-based single-cell sequencing. Whole-study results and caveats: Healthy subjects less often had a clone of at least 3% than Alzheimer's patients. The authors cautioned that cerebrospinal fluid EBV-specific TCRs do not prove EBV causes Alzheimer's.

10X single-cell V(D)J and 5' gene-expression libraries profiled CSF cells. TCRdb re-called the 10x single-cell sequencing reads and gives one entry per CDR3 protein, without DNA. The sample table includes about 1,200 distinct CDR3 sequences. According to its frequency, this clonotype is medium-sized. What it recognizes is unknown. From germline, CDR1 is MNHNS and CDR2 SASEGT. This CDR3 has 14 amino acids. This TCR derives from a human donor with Alzheimer's disease. This rearrangement joins TRBV6-1 to TRBJ1-5. The sequenced sample consisted of cerebrospinal fluid. CDR3: CASSEFSPRRPQHF.